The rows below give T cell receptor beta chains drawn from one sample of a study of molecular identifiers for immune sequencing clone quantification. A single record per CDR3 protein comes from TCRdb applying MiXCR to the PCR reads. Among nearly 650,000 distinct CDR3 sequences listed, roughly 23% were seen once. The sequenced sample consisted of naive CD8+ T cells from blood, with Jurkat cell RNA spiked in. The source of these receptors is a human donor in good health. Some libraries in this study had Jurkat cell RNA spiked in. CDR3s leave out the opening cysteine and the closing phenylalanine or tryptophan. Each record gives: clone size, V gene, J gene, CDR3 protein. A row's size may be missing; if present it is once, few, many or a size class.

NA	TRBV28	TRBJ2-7	ASIEPGTGFPYEQY
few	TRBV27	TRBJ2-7	ASSLSSNPYEQY
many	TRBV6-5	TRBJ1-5	ASGGQFNQPQH
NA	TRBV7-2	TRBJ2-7	ASRRYGTAYPYEQY
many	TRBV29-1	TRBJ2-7	SVETRGAEQY
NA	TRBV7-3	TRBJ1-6	ASFRTFDQVDSPLH
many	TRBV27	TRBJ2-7	ASSSSGVAGPSYEQY
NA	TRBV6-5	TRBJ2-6	AGRVRGSGANVLT
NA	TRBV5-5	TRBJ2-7	ASSLFGGTSYEQY
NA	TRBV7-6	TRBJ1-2	ASSPGTGEKAYGYT
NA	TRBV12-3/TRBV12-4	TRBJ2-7	ASSSSGDPVYEQY
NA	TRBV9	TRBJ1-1	ASSEIQGVNTEAF
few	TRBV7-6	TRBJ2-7	ASSGDGKSYEQY
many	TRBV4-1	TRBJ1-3	ASSQEDRAGDTIY
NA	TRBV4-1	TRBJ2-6	ASSHTGHLVSGANVLT
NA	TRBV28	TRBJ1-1	ASSRPRVAEAF
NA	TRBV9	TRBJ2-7	ASSVGGSGRYEQY
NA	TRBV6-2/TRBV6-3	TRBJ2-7	ASSLDVGQGSGEQY